These 11 T cell receptor beta chains share one sample of origin, sequenced in a study of identifying expanded T cells in peripheral blood. Clones were sequenced by immunoSEQ multiplex PCR, and TCRdb holds only the in-frame ones, with some missing. The table includes approximately 90,000 clones, roughly 90% detected once. The specimen was blood. All receptors come from a person between 18 and 75 years old in good health.

This clone showed up just once. This chain links TRBV25-1 with TRBJ2-7; 9 bases are a match to TRBD1. Germline CDR1 is MGHDK and CDR2 is SYGVNS. Germline trimming cut 6 bases from V and 3 bases from J; bases unmatched to any gene: 12. The CDR3 length is 16 residues. CDR3 coding DNA: TGTGCCAGCAGAAAAACTGGGGGACAGGGTTTCTACGAGCAGTACTTC. Protein: CASRKTGGQGFYEQYF.

The chain joins TRBV28 to TRBJ2-1; 14 bases agree with TRBD2. The CDR3 loop spans 15 amino acids. CDR1 MDHEN and CDR2 SYDVKM come from the germline V gene. J was trimmed by 6 bases and V by 7 bases; bases with no gene match: 5. The CDR3 DNA reads TGTGCCAGCAAACTGGGACTAGCGGGAGTCAATGAGCAGTTCTTC. Its protein is CASKLGLAGVNEQFF.

The chain employs TRBV15 and TRBJ2-7, with a possible D match to TRBD2 (6 bases). This CDR3 region has 14 residues. The ends were cut back, 7 bases at V and 2 bases at J, with 15 bases in the middle. Germline V gives CDR1 LNHNV, CDR2 YYDKDF (reference sequence). CDR3 sequence: CATTDSGSTYEQYF. CDR3 sequence (DNA): TGTGCCACCACAGATAGCGGATCGACCTACGAGCAGTACTTC. Looking up the rest from reference TRBV15 and TRBJ2-7 gives the full variable domain: DAMVIQNPRYQVTQFGKPVTLSCSQTLNHNVMYWYQQKSSQAPKLLFHYYDKDFNNEADTPDNFQSRRPNTSFCFLDIRSPGLGDTAMYLCATTDSGSTYEQYFGPGTRLTVT.

This chain links TRBV30 with TRBJ2-7, with a weak D call TRBD1 (5 bases). Germline loops: CDR1 GTSNPN, CDR2 SVGIG (reference sequence). The CDR3 sequence is 12 residues long. The V end was cut by 6 bases, the J end by 0 bases, with 9 bases between. Here the CDR3 reads CACEQGSYEQYF. The CDR3 DNA follows: TGTGCCTGCGAGCAGGGCTCCTACGAGCAGTACTTC.

A single count supports this clone. This rearrangement joins TRBV5-4 to TRBJ2-3; TRBD2 matches at 9 bases. The CDR3 contains 14 residues. The V and J ends lost 0 bases and 4 bases, in that order; junction bases with no gene match: 0. The germline V gene encodes CDR1 SGHNT and CDR2 YYREEE (reference sequence). The CDR3 spells CASSLASGADTQYF. The DNA for the CDR3 is TGTGCCAGCAGCTTGGCTAGCGGGGCAGATACGCAGTATTTT.

The chain is built from TRBV10-3 and TRBJ2-7; TRBD2 matches at 10 bases. CDR1 is ENHRY and CDR2 is SYGVKD in the germline V gene. The CDR3 is 14 residues long. With 4 bases clipped from V and 4 bases from J, the junction kept 4 bases outside the gene matches. The CDR3 sequence: CAISASGSFYEQYF. CDR3 nucleotide sequence: TGTGCCATCAGTGCTAGCGGGAGCTTTTACGAGCAGTACTTC.

The gene calls are TRBV15 and TRBJ1-4; possible D gene TRBD1, 6 bases. The germline V gene has CDR1 LNHNV and CDR2 YYDKDF (reference sequence). Trimming removed 0 bases from V and 6 bases from J, with 11 bases in between. The CDR3 has 15 residues. The CDR3: CATSREGGADEKLFF. In DNA form, the CDR3 reads TGTGCCACCAGCAGAGAGGGGGGGGCTGATGAAAAACTGTTTTTT.

The rearrangement links TRBV28 to TRBJ2-7, with D possibly matching TRBD2 (6 bases). Deletions cut 3 bases from V and 9 bases from J, with 24 bases between. In germline, CDR1 is MDHEN, CDR2 SYDVKM. The CDR3 runs 16 residues. The DNA of the CDR3 is TGTGCCAGCAGTTTTGATTCCGGGACTGCGGTAACGGGGCAGTACTTC. As protein: CASSFDSGTAVTGQYF. Based on the CDR3 plus reference TRBV28 and TRBJ2-7, the full variable domain is DVKVTQSSRYLVKRTGEKVFLECVQDMDHENMFWYRQDPGLGLRLIYFSYDVKMKEKGDIPEGYSVSREKKERFSLILESASTNQTSMYLCASSFDSGTAVTGQYFGPGTRLTVT.

The chain links TRBV7-2 to TRBJ2-1; perhaps TRBD1 as D (5 bases). Germline assignment: CDR1 SGHTA and CDR2 FQGNSA. The CDR3 sequence is 14 residues long. V lost 3 bases, J lost 5 bases, and 11 bases lay in between. CDR3 sequence reads: CASSLRQLNNEQFF. The DNA of the CDR3 is TGTGCCAGCAGCTTGAGACAGTTGAACAATGAGCAGTTCTTC.

This clone was recorded only once. The gene calls are TRBV19 and TRBJ1-2; weak D call: TRBD1 (5 bases). Germline loops: CDR1 LNHDA, CDR2 SQIVND (reference sequence). The CDR3 extends over 14 amino acids. Between the trimmed V and J ends, which lost 4 bases and 3 bases, there was a span of 12 bases. The CDR3 loop is CASSRSGRDYGYTF. DNA of the CDR3: TGTGCCAGTAGTAGATCAGGGCGAGACTATGGCTACACCTTC.

The chain is built from TRBV9 and TRBJ2-5; 7 nucleotides line up with TRBD1. Trimming at V came to 3 bases and at J to 1 base, leaving 3 bases not matched to a gene. The germline V gene encodes CDR1 SGDLS and CDR2 YYNGEE. The CDR3 extends over 14 amino acids. In DNA form, the CDR3 reads TGTGCCAGCAGCGCCGGGACAGTCCAAGAGACCCAGTACTTC. Amino acid sequence: CASSAGTVQETQYF.